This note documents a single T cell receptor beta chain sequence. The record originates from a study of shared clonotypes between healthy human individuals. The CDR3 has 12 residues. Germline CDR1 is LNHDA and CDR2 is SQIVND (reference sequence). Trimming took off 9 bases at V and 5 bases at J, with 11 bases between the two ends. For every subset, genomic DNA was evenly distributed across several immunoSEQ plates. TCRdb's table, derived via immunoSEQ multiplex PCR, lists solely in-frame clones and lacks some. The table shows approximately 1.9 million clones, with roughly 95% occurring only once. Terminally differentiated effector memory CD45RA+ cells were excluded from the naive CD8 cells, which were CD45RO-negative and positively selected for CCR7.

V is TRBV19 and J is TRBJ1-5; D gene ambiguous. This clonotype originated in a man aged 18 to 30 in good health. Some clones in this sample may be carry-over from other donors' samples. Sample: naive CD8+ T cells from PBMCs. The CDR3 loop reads CASRLDHQPQHF. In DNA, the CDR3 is TGTGCCAGCCGTCTGGACCATCAGCCCCAGCATTTT. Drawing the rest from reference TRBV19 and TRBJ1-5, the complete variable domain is DGGITQSPKYLFRKEGQNVTLSCEQNLNHDAMYWYRQDPGQGLRLIYYSQIVNDFQKGDIAEGYSVSREKKESFPLTVTSAQKNPTAFYLCASRLDHQPQHFGDGTRLSIL.